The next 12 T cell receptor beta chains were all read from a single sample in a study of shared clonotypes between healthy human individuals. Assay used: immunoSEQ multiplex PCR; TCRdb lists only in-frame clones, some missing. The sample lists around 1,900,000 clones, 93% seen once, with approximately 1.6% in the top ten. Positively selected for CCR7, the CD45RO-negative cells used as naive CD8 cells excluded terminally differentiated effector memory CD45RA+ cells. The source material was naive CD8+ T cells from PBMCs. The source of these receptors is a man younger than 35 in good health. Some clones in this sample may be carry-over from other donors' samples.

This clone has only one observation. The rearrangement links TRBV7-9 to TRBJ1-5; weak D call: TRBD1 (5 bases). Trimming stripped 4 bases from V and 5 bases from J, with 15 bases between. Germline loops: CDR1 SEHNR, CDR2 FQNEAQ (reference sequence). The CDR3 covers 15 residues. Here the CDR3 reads CASSSRDEIDQPQHF. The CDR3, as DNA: TGTGCCAGCAGCTCGCGGGACGAGATAGATCAGCCCCAGCATTTT.

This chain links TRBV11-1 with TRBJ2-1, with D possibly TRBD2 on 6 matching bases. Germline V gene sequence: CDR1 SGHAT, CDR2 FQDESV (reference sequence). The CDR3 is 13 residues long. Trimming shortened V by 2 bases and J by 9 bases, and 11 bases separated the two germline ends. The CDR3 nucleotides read TGTGCCAGCAGCTTACCGGGAGAGGCTGAGCAGTTCTTC. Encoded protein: CASSLPGEAEQFF.

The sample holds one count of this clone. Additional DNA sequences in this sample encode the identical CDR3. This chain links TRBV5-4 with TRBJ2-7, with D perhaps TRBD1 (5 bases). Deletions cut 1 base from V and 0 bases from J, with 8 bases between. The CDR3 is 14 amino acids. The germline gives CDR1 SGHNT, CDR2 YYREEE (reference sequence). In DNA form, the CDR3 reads TGTGCCAGCAGCTTGCAGGGCTCCTCCTACGAGCAGTACTTC. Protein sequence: CASSLQGSSYEQYF.

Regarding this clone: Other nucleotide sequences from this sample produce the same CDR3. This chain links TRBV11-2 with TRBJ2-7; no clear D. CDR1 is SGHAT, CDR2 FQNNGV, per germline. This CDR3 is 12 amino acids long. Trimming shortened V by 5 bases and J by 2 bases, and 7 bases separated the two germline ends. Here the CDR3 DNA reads TGTGCCAGCAGCGCGCCCCCCTACGAGCAGTACTTC. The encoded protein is CASSAPPYEQYF.

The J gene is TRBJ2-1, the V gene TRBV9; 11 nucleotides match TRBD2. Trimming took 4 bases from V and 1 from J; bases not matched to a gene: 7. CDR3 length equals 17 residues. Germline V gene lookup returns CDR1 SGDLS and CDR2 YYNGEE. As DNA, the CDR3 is TGTGCCAGCAGCCTTGGACTAGCGGGTGGATCCTACAATGAGCAGTTCTTC. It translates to CASSLGLAGGSYNEQFF.

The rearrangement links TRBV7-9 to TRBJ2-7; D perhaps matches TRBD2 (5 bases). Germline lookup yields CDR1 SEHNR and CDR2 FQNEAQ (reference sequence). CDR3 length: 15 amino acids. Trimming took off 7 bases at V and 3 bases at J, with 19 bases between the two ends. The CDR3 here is CASTPGVATRYEQYF. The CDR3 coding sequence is TGTGCCAGCACCCCCGGGGTAGCGACCCGCTACGAGCAGTACTTC.

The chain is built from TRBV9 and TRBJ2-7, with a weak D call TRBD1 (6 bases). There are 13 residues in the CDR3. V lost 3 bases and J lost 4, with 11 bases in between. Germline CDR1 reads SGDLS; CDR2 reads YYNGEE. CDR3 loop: CASSARTEYEQYF. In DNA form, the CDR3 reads TGTGCCAGCAGCGCCCGGACAGAGTACGAGCAGTACTTC.

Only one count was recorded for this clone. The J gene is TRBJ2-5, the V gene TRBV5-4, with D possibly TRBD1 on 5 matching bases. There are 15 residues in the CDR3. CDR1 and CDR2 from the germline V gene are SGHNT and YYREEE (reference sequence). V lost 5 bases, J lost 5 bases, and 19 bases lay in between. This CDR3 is CASRYQGLSLETQYF. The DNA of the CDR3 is TGTGCCAGCAGGTACCAGGGCCTGTCTCTTGAGACCCAGTACTTC.

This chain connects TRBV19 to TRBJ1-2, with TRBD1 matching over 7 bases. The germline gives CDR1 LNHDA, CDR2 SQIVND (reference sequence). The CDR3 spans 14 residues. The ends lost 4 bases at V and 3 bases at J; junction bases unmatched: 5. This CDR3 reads CASSSQGGDYGYTF. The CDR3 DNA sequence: TGTGCCAGTAGTAGTCAAGGGGGCGACTATGGCTACACCTTC.

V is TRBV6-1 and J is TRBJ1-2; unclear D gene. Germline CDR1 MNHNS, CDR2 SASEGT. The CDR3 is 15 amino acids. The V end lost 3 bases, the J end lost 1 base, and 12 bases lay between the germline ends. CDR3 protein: CASSESRRNNYGYTF. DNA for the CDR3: TGTGCCAGCAGTGAGTCCCGAAGGAATAACTATGGCTACACCTTC.

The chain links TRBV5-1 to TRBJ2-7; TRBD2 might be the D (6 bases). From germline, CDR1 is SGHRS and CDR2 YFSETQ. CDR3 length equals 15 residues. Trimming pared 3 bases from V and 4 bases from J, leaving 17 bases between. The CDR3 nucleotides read TGCGCCAGCAGCTCGGGGACCACGCGGGAATACGAGCAGTACTTC. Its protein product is CASSSGTTREYEQYF.

The CDR3 nucleotides are TGCGCCAGCAGCCCGGGACGGAGTAACACCGGGGAGCTGTTTTTT. Translation gives CASSPGRSNTGELFF. This chain joins TRBV10-1 and TRBJ2-2; D assignment may be TRBD1 or TRBD2 (5 bases each). The CDR3 is 15 residues long. The germline gives CDR1 WNHNN, CDR2 SYGVQD (reference sequence). Trimming cost V 6 bases and J 2 bases, with 13 bases left between them.